The 14 T cell receptor beta chains reported below all come from one sample, sequenced in a study of blood T cell repertoires in COVID-19. Using immunoSEQ multiplex PCR, the repertoire was profiled, and TCRdb retains in-frame clones only, with some absent. The sample consists of 250,000 to 300,000 clones, 65% to 90% of them appearing once. Sequencing input: peripheral blood. These receptors were taken from a man aged 50-59 years with active or convalescent COVID-19.

This clone was detected once. In nucleotides, the CDR3 is TGTGCCATCAGTGAAGCCGATGAAGCTTTCTTT. Its protein is CAISEADEAFF. The rearrangement joins TRBV10-3 to TRBJ1-1; D remains unclear. With 3 bases removed from V and 7 bases from J, the gap between germline ends came to 6 bases. Germline CDR1 is ENHRY and CDR2 is SYGVKD. The CDR3 loop spans 11 amino acids.

The CDR3 is CASSNSGTGSNQPQHF. The DNA for the CDR3 is TGTGCCAGTAGTAACTCGGGGACAGGGTCCAATCAGCCCCAGCATTTT. The V gene is TRBV19, the J gene TRBJ1-5; 9 bases map to TRBD1. J was trimmed by 3 bases and V by 4 bases; bases with no gene match: 7. The CDR3 runs to 16 residues. CDR1 LNHDA and CDR2 SQIVND come from the germline V gene (reference sequence).

This clone occurred once. The V gene is TRBV7-9, the J gene TRBJ1-4; tentatively, D is TRBD1 (6 bases). The CDR3 runs 16 residues. V was trimmed by 4 bases and J by 3 bases, leaving 15 bases between them. Germline loops: CDR1 SEHNR, CDR2 FQNEAQ (reference sequence). CDR3 in amino acids: CASSSLSGAANEKLFF. CDR3 sequence (DNA): TGTGCCAGCAGCTCCCTTTCAGGGGCGGCTAATGAAAAACTGTTTTTT.

In its sample, this clone was seen a few times. The rearrangement links TRBV27 to TRBJ1-1, with a tentative D call TRBD1 (5 bases). The CDR3 is made up of 15 amino acids. The germline CDR1 and CDR2 sequences are MNHEY and SMNVEV (reference sequence). Trimming removed 4 bases from V and 1 base from J, with 13 bases in between. CDR3 sequence: CASSSRQSQNTEAFF. The DNA of the CDR3 is TGTGCCAGCAGTTCAAGACAGAGCCAGAACACTGAAGCTTTCTTT.

The gene calls are TRBV7-2 and TRBJ2-3; D gene ambiguous. Germline CDR1 SGHTA, CDR2 FQGNSA. CDR3 length equals 14 residues. Between the trimmed V and J ends, which lost 1 base and 3 bases, there was a span of 8 bases. The CDR3 nucleotides read TGTGCCAGCAGCTTAGACTCCGGGACAGATACGCAGTATTTT. This translates into CASSLDSGTDTQYF.

There are a few counts of this clone. V is TRBV5-6 and J is TRBJ1-2; 7 bases fit TRBD1. The V gene's germline CDR1 is SGHDT and CDR2 YYEEEE. The CDR3 is 14 amino acids. The junction had 4 bases not matched to a gene; V was cut back by 1 base and J by 4 bases. CDR3 in DNA: TGTGCCAGCAGCTTGTTTAGGACAGGCTATGGCTACACCTTC. It is translated as CASSLFRTGYGYTF.

This clone was detected only once. The chain links TRBV5-4 to TRBJ2-5; 7 nucleotides align to TRBD1. The CDR3 runs 14 residues. CDR1 and CDR2 from the germline V gene are SGHNT and YYREEE (reference sequence). With 8 bases clipped from V and 3 bases from J, the junction kept 10 bases outside the gene matches. The CDR3 loop reads CASGSGTVKETQYF. For the CDR3, the DNA is TGTGCCAGTGGCTCCGGGACAGTAAAAGAGACCCAGTACTTC.

V gene TRBV7-9 combines with J gene TRBJ1-3; possibly TRBD1 for D (6 bases). Trimming removed 5 bases from V and 4 bases from J, with 12 bases in between. Germline V gene data show CDR1 as SEHNR and CDR2 as FQNEAQ (reference sequence). The CDR3 sequence is 14 residues long. The CDR3 nucleotides are TGTGCCAGCAGCAGCGACAGGCTCGGAAACACCATATATTTT. Translating gives CASSSDRLGNTIYF.

This clone occurred once. This chain connects TRBV2 to TRBJ1-1, with 8 nucleotides matching TRBD1. The length of the CDR3 is 14 residues. Trimming removed 7 bases from V and 6 bases from J; junction bases left unmatched: 10. Germline CDR1 SNHLY, CDR2 FYNNEI. The CDR3 DNA is TGTGCCAGCACCACCGGGACAGGTAAACCTGAAGCTTTCTTT. Protein: CASTTGTGKPEAFF.

The CDR3 coding sequence is TGCAGCGTGGTGGACAGGGAACGATTTTACGAGCAGTACTTC. Translating it yields CSVVDRERFYEQYF. The chain combines TRBV29-1 with TRBJ2-7; 8 bases are a match to TRBD1. The CDR3 covers 14 residues. The ends lost 6 bases at V and 4 bases at J; junction bases unmatched: 11. The V gene's germline CDR1 is SQVTM and CDR2 ANQGSEA.

The J gene is TRBJ2-6, the V gene TRBV2; TRBD2 agrees at 10 bases. Germline V gene data show CDR1 as SNHLY and CDR2 as FYNNEI. The CDR3 loop spans 17 amino acids. After removal of 6 bases from V and 1 base from J, the junction contained 6 bases not matched to a gene. The CDR3 sequence: CASRGLAGASGANVLTF. The CDR3 DNA follows: TGTGCCAGCAGAGGGCTAGCGGGAGCTTCTGGGGCCAACGTCCTGACTTTC.

The J gene is TRBJ2-7, the V gene TRBV5-6, with a tentative D call TRBD2 (5 bases). V was shortened by 3 bases and J by 1 base, with 14 bases between the two germline ends. Germline V lookup: CDR1 SGHDT, CDR2 YYEEEE. The CDR3 contains 15 residues. CDR3 protein: CASSWRTPQSYEQYF. DNA of the CDR3: TGTGCCAGCAGCTGGAGGACCCCCCAATCCTACGAGCAGTACTTC.

This clone was counted once. The chain uses TRBV5-4 and TRBJ1-2, with TRBD1 as a possible D gene (6 bases). V was clipped by 5 bases and J by 5 bases, with 13 bases between them. Germline assignment: CDR1 SGHNT and CDR2 YYREEE (reference sequence). This CDR3 contains 13 residues. The CDR3 spells CASRPGQLYGYTF. The CDR3 DNA reads TGTGCCAGCAGACCCGGACAGCTTTATGGCTACACCTTC.

This clone appeared once. V gene TRBV7-2 combines with J gene TRBJ1-6, with D maybe TRBD1 (5 bases). Per the germline V gene, CDR1 is SGHTA and CDR2 is FQGNSA. This CDR3 spans 13 amino acids. The V gene lost 6 bases and the J gene lost 9 bases, with 12 bases spanning the gap. CDR3 in DNA: TGTGCCAGCAGAGACAGATTGGGTTCACCCCTCCACTTT. Protein sequence: CASRDRLGSPLHF. The full variable domain, completed using reference TRBV7-2 and TRBJ1-6, is GAGVSQSPSNKVTEKGKDVELRCDPISGHTALYWYRQSLGQGLEFLIYFQGNSAPDKSGLPSDRFSAERTGGSVSTLTIQRTQQEDSAVYLCASRDRLGSPLHFGNGTRLTVT.